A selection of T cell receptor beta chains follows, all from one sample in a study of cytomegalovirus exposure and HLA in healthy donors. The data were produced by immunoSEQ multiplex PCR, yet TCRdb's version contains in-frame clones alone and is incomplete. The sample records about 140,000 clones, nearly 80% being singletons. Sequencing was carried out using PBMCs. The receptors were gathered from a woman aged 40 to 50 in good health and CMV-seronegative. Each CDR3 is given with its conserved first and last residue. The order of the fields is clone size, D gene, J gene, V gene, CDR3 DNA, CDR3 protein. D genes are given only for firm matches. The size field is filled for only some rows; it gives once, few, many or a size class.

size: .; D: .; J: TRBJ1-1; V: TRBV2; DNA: TGTGCCAGCAGTGCGTCCGGGGGGATGAACACTGAAGCTTTCTTT; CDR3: CASSASGGMNTEAFF
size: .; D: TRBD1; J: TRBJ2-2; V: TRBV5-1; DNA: TGCGCCAGCAGCGAGAGACAGGGAGCCACCGGGGAGCTGTTTTTT; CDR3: CASSERQGATGELFF
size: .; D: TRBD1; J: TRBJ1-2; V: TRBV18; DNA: TGTGCCAGCTGCTACACAGGGGCTGAAGACTATGGCTACACCTTC; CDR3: CASCYTGAEDYGYTF
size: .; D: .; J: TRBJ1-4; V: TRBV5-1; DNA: TGCGCCAGCAGCGATTGGCACCGGCTAGGAAAACTGTTTTTT; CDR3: CASSDWHRLGKLFF
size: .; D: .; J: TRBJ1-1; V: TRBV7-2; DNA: TGTGCCAGCATCCTCTGGGGGGGACGGACTGAAGCTTTCTTT; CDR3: CASILWGGRTEAFF
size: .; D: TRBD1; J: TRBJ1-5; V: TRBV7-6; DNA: TGTGCCAGCAGCGGACAGGGGGATCAGCCCCAGCATTTT; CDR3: CASSGQGDQPQHF
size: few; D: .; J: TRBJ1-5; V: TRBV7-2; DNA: TGTGCCAGCAGCTTAGCTGGGGGGTTTAGCAATCAGCCCCAGCATTTT; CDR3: CASSLAGGFSNQPQHF
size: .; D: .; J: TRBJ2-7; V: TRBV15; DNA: TGTGCCACCAGACCGTCTAGGAGCTCCTACGAGCAGTACTTC; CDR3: CATRPSRSSYEQYF
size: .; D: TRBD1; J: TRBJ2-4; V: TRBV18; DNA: TGTGCCAGCTCACTGGAATTGGACAGGGAGCGGTACTTC; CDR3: CASSLELDRERYF
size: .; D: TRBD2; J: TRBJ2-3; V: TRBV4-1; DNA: TGCGCCAGCAGCCTTAGCGGGAGGGCTCCCTTCGGTGGCACAGATACGCAGTATTTT; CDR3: CASSLSGRAPFGGTDTQYF
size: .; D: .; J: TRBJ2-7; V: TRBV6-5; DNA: TGTGCCAGCAGTTACGGACCCAGCGGACCCTACGAGCAGTACTTC; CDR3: CASSYGPSGPYEQYF
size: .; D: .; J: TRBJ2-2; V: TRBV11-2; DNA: TGTGCCAGCAGCTTAGATCGGGCGGGTAGAGGGGAGCTGTTTTTT; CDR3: CASSLDRAGRGELFF
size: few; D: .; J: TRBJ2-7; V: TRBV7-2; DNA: TGTGCCAGCAGCTTAGCGGGAGTCGAGCAGTACTTC; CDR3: CASSLAGVEQYF
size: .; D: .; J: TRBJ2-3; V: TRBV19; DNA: TGTGCCAGTAGTATGAGCAGGTTCACAGATACGCAGTATTTT; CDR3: CASSMSRFTDTQYF
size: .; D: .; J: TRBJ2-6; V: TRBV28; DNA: TGTGCCAGCAGTTTTCGGGTTGGGGCCAACGTCCTGACTTTC; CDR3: CASSFRVGANVLTF
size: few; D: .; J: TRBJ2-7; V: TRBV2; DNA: TGTGCCAGCAGTGAATTCCCCGACAGCGTACGATTGCAGTACTTC; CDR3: CASSEFPDSVRLQYF
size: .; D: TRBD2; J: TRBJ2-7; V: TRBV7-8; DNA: TGTGCCAGCAGCGACCTGGGACTAGCGGACGAGCAGTACTTC; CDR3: CASSDLGLADEQYF
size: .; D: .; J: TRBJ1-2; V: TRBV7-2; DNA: TGTGCCAGCAGCTATCCGGACAGCTCCATCTATGGCTACACCTTC; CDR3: CASSYPDSSIYGYTF
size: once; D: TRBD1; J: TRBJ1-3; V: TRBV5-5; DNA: TGTGCCAGCAGCCTAGGACAGGCCTCATCTGGAAACACCATATATTTT; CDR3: CASSLGQASSGNTIYF
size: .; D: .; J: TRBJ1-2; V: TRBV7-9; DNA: TGTGCCAGCAGCGAGGGCCTATGGGGCTACACCTTC; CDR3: CASSEGLWGYTF
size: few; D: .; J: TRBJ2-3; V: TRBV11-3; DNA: TGTGCCAGCAGCCCGACAACAGGGAACACAGATACGCAGTATTTT; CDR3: CASSPTTGNTDTQYF
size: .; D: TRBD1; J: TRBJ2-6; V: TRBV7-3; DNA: TGTGCCAGCAGTCGACAGGGGGCGTCTGGGGCCAACGGCCTGACTTTC; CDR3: CASSRQGASGANGLTF